These 15 T cell receptor beta chains originate from one sample sequenced in a study of technical replicates of blood from a few donors. Generated by immunoSEQ multiplex PCR, the TCRdb table keeps only in-frame clones and is missing some. The sample yields 70,000 to 95,000 clones, roughly 94% seen once. The sequenced sample was T cells isolated from PBMCs. The receptors derive from a human donor in good health.

The V gene is TRBV14, the J gene TRBJ2-7; 8 nucleotides match TRBD1. This CDR3 is built from 16 residues. The V segment lost 3 bases and the J segment 5 bases; nucleotides outside the gene matches: 12. Germline lookup yields CDR1 SGHDN and CDR2 FVKESK. CDR3 coding DNA: TGTGCCAGCAGCCATTTTACTGGACAGGGCCCCAACGAGCAGTACTTC. Translating gives CASSHFTGQGPNEQYF.

The V call is TRBV10-1, the J call TRBJ1-1; D may be TRBD1 (6 bases). CDR1 is WNHNN, CDR2 SYGVQD, per germline (reference sequence). Deletions cut 9 bases from V and 1 base from J, with 15 bases between. The CDR3 is 14 amino acids. The CDR3 nucleotides read TGCGCCAGTGCAATCGGACAGAAGAACACTGAAGCTTTCTTT. Translating it yields CASAIGQKNTEAFF.

A remark on this clone: Other DNA variants within this sample encode the same CDR3. The CDR3 region has the DNA TGTGCCAGCAGTTTAACGGGAGCTTACGAGCAGTACTTC. Translation gives CASSLTGAYEQYF. This chain links TRBV27 with TRBJ2-7, with D possibly matching TRBD2 (6 bases). The germline V gene encodes CDR1 MNHEY and CDR2 SMNVEV (reference sequence). The CDR3 extends over 13 amino acids. Trimming shortened V by 2 bases and J by 4 bases, and 9 bases separated the two germline ends.

The chain has TRBV4-1 and TRBJ2-7; 7 bases match TRBD1. Germline-derived CDR1 and CDR2 are MGHRA and YSYEKL. V gave up 3 bases and J gave up 2 bases; unmatched junction bases: 19. This CDR3 has 19 residues. The CDR3 coding sequence is TGCGCCAGCAGCCATCCCCTTCAAAGACAGGGCTCGTCGACCTACGAGCAGTACTTC. Protein: CASSHPLQRQGSSTYEQYF.

This clone was recorded once. The rearrangement joins TRBV29-1 to TRBJ2-5, with 7 bases identical to TRBD1. The V gene's germline CDR1 is SQVTM and CDR2 ANQGSEA. Trimming at V came to 7 bases and at J to 1 base, leaving 12 bases not matched to a gene. This CDR3 is built from 15 residues. CDR3 protein: CSALHGTDIQETQYF. DNA for the CDR3: TGCAGCGCACTTCACGGGACAGATATCCAAGAGACCCAGTACTTC.

The chain recombines TRBV5-1 with TRBJ2-1; 8 nucleotides line up with TRBD1. V was clipped by 3 bases and J by 6 bases; unmatched bases: 17. This CDR3 is built from 18 residues. In germline, CDR1 is SGHRS, CDR2 YFSETQ. CDR3 protein: CASSYRNQGASVPNEQFF. Written as DNA, the CDR3 is TGCGCCAGCAGCTACCGAAACCAGGGGGCGTCAGTACCCAATGAGCAGTTCTTC.

CDR3 amino acids: CASSLGQGSRETQYF. For the CDR3, the DNA is TGTGCCAGCAGCTTGGGACAGGGCTCAAGGGAGACCCAGTACTTC. This chain links TRBV7-2 with TRBJ2-5, with TRBD1 identical over 9 bases. The CDR3 sequence is 15 residues long. Losses at the gene ends were 3 bases for V and 5 bases for J; bases not matched to a gene: 7. CDR1 and CDR2 (germline): SGHTA, FQGNSA.

The CDR3 loop reads CASSPRGGFNEQFF. Written as DNA, the CDR3 is TGTGCCAGTAGCCCCCGGGGGGGCTTCAATGAGCAGTTCTTC. The chain joins TRBV19 to TRBJ2-1, with 8 positions matching TRBD2. The CDR3 loop spans 14 amino acids. Germline CDR1 is LNHDA and CDR2 is SQIVND (reference sequence). With V trimmed by 6 bases and J by 6 bases, 7 bases remained unmatched.

This chain joins TRBV10-1 and TRBJ1-2; 10 nucleotides match TRBD1. The CDR3 runs 13 residues. Trimming at V came to 6 bases and at J to 5 bases, leaving 3 bases not matched to a gene. From germline, CDR1 is WNHNN and CDR2 SYGVQD (reference sequence). CDR3 region: CASSPGQGYGYTF. The CDR3, as DNA: TGCGCCAGCAGCCCGGGACAGGGGTATGGCTACACCTTC.

The chain has TRBV12-5 and TRBJ2-1, with TRBD2 matching 10 bases. This CDR3 spans 17 amino acids. Per germline, CDR1 LGHNT and CDR2 FRNRAP. V gave up 0 bases and J gave up 2 bases; unmatched junction bases: 4. CDR3 region: CASGLVRSGRAYNEQFF. The CDR3 DNA reads as TGTGCTAGTGGTTTGGTAAGAAGCGGGAGGGCCTACAATGAGCAGTTCTTC.

The chain recombines TRBV29-1 with TRBJ2-5; TRBD1 matches 10 bases. V trimming: 6 bases; J trimming: 5 bases; junction bases outside the gene matches: 6. Germline-derived CDR1 and CDR2 are SQVTM and ANQGSEA. There are 13 residues in the CDR3. The CDR3 region is CSVRDRGFETQYF. CDR3 coding DNA: TGCAGCGTCCGGGACAGGGGATTCGAGACCCAGTACTTC.

CDR3 nucleotides: TGTGCCAGCAGCGGGAAACAGGGTTGGGACACTGAAGCTTTCTTT. This translates into CASSGKQGWDTEAFF. The chain couples TRBV9 to TRBJ1-1; TRBD1 is a possible D gene (6 bases). CDR3 length: 15 amino acids. Germline loops: CDR1 SGDLS, CDR2 YYNGEE. Trimming took off 3 bases at V and 3 bases at J, with 15 bases between the two ends. Looking up the rest from reference TRBV9 and TRBJ1-1 gives the full variable domain: DSGVTQTPKHLITATGQRVTLRCSPRSGDLSVYWYQQSLDQGLQFLIQYYNGEERAKGNILERFSAQQFPDLHSELNLSSLELGDSALYFCASSGKQGWDTEAFFGQGTRLTVV.

The chain is built from TRBV7-9 and TRBJ1-2; D possibly corresponds to TRBD1 (6 bases). With 4 bases removed from V and 6 bases from J, the gap between germline ends came to 21 bases. CDR3 length: 16 residues. CDR1 is SEHNR and CDR2 is FQNEAQ in the germline V gene (reference sequence). CDR3: CASSWGQGNTADGYTF. For the CDR3, the DNA is TGTGCCAGCAGCTGGGGGCAGGGGAACACGGCGGATGGCTACACCTTC.

The chain recombines TRBV7-9 with TRBJ2-1; D remains ambiguous. The CDR3 loop spans 15 amino acids. Germline V CDR1 and CDR2: SEHNR, FQNEAQ (reference sequence). Trimming stripped 5 bases from V and 8 bases from J, with 19 bases between. The CDR3 reads CASSPRQQNLDEQFF. The CDR3 DNA sequence: TGTGCCAGCAGCCCACGGCAACAGAACCTCGATGAGCAGTTCTTC. Based on the CDR3 plus reference TRBV7-9 and TRBJ2-1, the full variable domain is DTGVSQNPRHKITKRGQNVTFRCDPISEHNRLYWYRQTLGQGPEFLTYFQNEAQLEKSRLLSDRFSAERPKGSFSTLEIQRTEQGDSAMYLCASSPRQQNLDEQFFGPGTRLTVL.

The rearrangement joins TRBV4-2 to TRBJ1-2; TRBD1 might be the D (5 bases). The CDR3 length is 15 residues. Trimming took 1 base from V and 3 from J, leaving 12 bases between them. Germline CDR1 LGHNA, CDR2 YNFKEQ. The CDR3 bases are TGTGCCAGCAGCCAAGTTCCCAGGGCAGACTATGGCTACACCTTC. It is translated as CASSQVPRADYGYTF.